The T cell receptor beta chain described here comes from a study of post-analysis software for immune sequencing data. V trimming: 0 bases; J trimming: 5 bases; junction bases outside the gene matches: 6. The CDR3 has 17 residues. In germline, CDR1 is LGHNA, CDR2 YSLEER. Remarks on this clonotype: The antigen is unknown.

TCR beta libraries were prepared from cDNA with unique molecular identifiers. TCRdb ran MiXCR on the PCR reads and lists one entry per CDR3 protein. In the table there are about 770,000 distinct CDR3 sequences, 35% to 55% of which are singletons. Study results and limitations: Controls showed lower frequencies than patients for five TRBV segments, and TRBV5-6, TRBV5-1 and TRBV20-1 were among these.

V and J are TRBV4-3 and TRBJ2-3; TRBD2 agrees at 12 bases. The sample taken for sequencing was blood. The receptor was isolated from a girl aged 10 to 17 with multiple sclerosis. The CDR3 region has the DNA TGCGCCAGCAGCCAAGACGGGCTAGCGGGAGGGCAAGATACGCAGTATTTT. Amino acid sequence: CASSQDGLAGGQDTQYF.